This passage covers 2 T cell receptor beta chains from one sample sequenced in a study of glioma-infiltrating T cells. TCR alpha and beta CDR3 regions were amplified from RNA using iRepertoire nested multiplex PCR. MiXCR was run by TCRdb on the multiplex PCR reads, yielding one entry per CDR3 protein. The sample lists a few hundred thousand distinct CDR3 sequences; 41% were seen once. Sequencing was carried out using glioma tissue, nonneoplastic brain tissue, or PBMCs (not recorded which). Receptor source: a human donor with low-grade glioma or glioblastoma, undergoing nonglioma brain surgery, or in good health (not recorded which).

About this clonotype itself: The conserved closing phenylalanine or tryptophan is absent in this CDR3, likely reflecting a read error. In DNA, the CDR3 is TGTGCCAGCAGTTTAGCCAGTGAAGCTTTCCTT. It specifies CASSLASEAFL. The chain joins TRBV12-3 or TRBV12-4 to TRBJ1-1; D is ambiguous. With 0 bases removed from V and 7 bases from J, the gap between germline ends came to 3 bases. There are 11 residues in the CDR3.

This clonotype was observed a handful of times. The V and J genes are TRBV7-2 and TRBJ2-5; 8 bases agree with TRBD1. Germline V gene data show CDR1 as SGHTA and CDR2 as FQGNSA. The CDR3 has 14 amino acids. V lost 6 bases, J lost 5 bases, and 8 bases stayed unmatched. CDR3 in DNA: TGTGCCAGCAGGTCGGCAGGGGGCGCGGAGACCCAGTACTTC. Translating it yields CASRSAGGAETQYF.